This TCR beta chain appears in the sequencing data of a study of blood T cell repertoires in COVID-19 (dated by TCRdb to the early 2020s). Looking at the study overall: Samples covering the acute and convalescent phases of COVID-19 were provided by collaborators in the United States, Italy and Spain. Subjects who had been exposed to COVID-19, were actively infected with it, or had recovered from it provided the deeply sampled blood TCRbeta repertoires that made up the dataset. Sample metadata almost always included a de-identified subject ID, COVID-19 status, age in years and sex. The prospective study material was composed of cDNA or gDNA derived from T cells, B-cell-depleted T cells, or PBMCs. Where HLA class I and class II types were available, the types were taken from metadata supplied by the sample provider, not from assay-based typing. The samples were drawn from the first 160 participants of the ongoing ImmuneRACE study and from 1,200 or so subjects provided by 6 global collaborators. The repertoires were released in a freely available public database meant as a resource for research on the immune response to SARS-CoV-2. What the research found in general, with its limitations: How much clinical and demographic metadata was included differed by source and by participant, and the metadata was provided uncurated.

As encoded in the germline V gene, CDR1 is SGHRS while CDR2 is YFSETQ. The CDR3 spans 17 residues, from the cysteine through the phenylalanine. Just CDR3 DNA is preserved here, 51 bases in frame from base 1. The V and J ends are trimmed by 0 bases and 1 base, leaving 15 bases between them. In regard to this clone: The clone's antigen remains unknown. Base qualities are not recorded, but no much larger clone differs from it by a single base.

TCRbeta CDR3 regions were amplified from genomic DNA using the immunoSEQ Assay, a bias-controlled multiplex PCR. In the authors' own workflow: The number of nucleated cells in each sample was estimated from the amplification of reference gene primers within the assay. To quantify the absolute abundance of each unique TCRbeta CDR3 rearrangement, sequence reads were collapsed and filtered. For each sample, productive Simpson clonality was calculated by taking the square root of Simpson's diversity index across productive rearrangements. TCRdb retrieved this table from immuneACCESS and kept in-frame rearrangements only. Not all clones are present; in checked studies, unresolved V genes account for under half, and no reason is known for the remainder. V and J calls and clone size follow that table, whereas D and trimming were derived from the DNA. The sample data list over 75,000 clones, and 89% of these were observed just once. The top ten clones comprise about 5% of the sample.

Collaborating institutions collected whole blood in K2EDTA tubes following their own protocols. For TCRbeta analysis, collaborators shipped samples as frozen whole blood, isolated PBMCs, or DNA extracted from either of those sample types. Sequenced input: peripheral blood. The clonotype comes from a woman of 80 years or more with active COVID-19. The V and J genes are TRBV5-1 and TRBJ2-3, and the D gene may be TRBD2, 6 bases matching. The CDR3 in this case is CASSLAPPGVGTDTQYF. The sequenced DNA: TGCGCCAGCAGCTTGGCTCCCCCGGGAGTGGGCACAGATACGCAGTATTTT.